This T cell receptor (beta chain) emerged from a study of blood T cell repertoires in COVID-19. Study details: COVID-19 samples, acute and convalescent, were from the United States, Italy and Spain. Nucleic acid was either cDNA or gDNA, and it came from T cells, B-cell-depleted T cells, or PBMCs.

The protocol was immunoSEQ multiplex PCR, while the TCRdb copy is restricted to in-frame clones and leaves out a portion. The sample lists fewer than 45,000 clones; about 74% were seen once. Trimming pared 4 bases from V and 1 base from J, leaving 8 bases between. Per the germline V gene, CDR1 is SQVTM and CDR2 is ANQGSEA. The CDR3 is 12 residues long. Patients in Seattle were enrolled during active infection, then followed longitudinally. What was sequenced was peripheral blood. The V gene is TRBV29-1, the J gene TRBJ2-7; a possible D gene is TRBD1 (5 bases). The clonotype was recovered from a man between 65 and 79 years old with COVID-19, enrolled during active disease. Here the CDR3 reads CSVVGASYEQYF. CDR3 DNA sequence: TGCAGCGTTGTTGGGGCGTCCTACGAGCAGTACTTC.